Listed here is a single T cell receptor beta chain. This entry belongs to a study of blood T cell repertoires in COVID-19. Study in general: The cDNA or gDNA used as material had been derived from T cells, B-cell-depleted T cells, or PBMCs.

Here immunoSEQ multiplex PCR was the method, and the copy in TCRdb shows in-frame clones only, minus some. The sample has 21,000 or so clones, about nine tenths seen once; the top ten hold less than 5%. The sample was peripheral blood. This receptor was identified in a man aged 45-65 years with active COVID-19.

CDR3 sequence: CASSPRGVAEETQYF. CDR3 DNA sequence: TGTGCCAGCAGCCCCCGTGGAGTAGCTGAAGAGACCCAGTACTTC. The chain employs TRBV9 and TRBJ2-5, with unresolved D. In germline, CDR1 is SGDLS, CDR2 YYNGEE. This CDR3 spans 15 amino acids. Trimming stripped 4 bases from V and 3 bases from J, with 16 bases between.